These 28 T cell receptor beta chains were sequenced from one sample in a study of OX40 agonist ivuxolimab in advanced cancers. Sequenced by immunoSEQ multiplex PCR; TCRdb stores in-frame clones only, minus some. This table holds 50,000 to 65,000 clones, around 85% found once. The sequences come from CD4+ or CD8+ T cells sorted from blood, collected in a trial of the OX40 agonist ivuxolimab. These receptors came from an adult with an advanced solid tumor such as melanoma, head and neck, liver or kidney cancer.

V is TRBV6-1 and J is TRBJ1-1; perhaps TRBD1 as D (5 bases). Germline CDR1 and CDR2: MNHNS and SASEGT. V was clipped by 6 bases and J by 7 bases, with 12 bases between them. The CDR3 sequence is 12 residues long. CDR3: CASRGDVNEAFF. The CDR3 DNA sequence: TGTGCCAGCAGGGGGGATGTAAATGAAGCTTTCTTT.

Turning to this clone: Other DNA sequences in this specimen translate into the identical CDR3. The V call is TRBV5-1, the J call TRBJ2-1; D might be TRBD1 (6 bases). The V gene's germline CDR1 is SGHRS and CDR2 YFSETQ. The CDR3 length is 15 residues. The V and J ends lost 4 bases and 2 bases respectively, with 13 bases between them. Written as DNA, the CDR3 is TGCGCCAGCAGCCTGCAGGGGTTCCCCTACAATGAGCAGTTCTTC. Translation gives CASSLQGFPYNEQFF.

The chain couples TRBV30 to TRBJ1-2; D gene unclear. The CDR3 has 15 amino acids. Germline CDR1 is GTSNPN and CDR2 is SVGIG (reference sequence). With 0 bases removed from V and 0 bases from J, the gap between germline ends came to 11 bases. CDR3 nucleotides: TGTGCCTGGAGTGTACCCCGGAAAGCTAACTATGGCTACACCTTC. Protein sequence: CAWSVPRKANYGYTF.

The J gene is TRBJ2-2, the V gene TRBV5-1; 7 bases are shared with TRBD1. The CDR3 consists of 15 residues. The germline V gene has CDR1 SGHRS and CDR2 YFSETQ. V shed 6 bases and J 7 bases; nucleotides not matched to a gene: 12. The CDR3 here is CASKLLTGDVGELFF. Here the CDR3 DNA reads TGCGCCAGCAAACTTTTAACAGGGGATGTCGGGGAGCTGTTTTTT.

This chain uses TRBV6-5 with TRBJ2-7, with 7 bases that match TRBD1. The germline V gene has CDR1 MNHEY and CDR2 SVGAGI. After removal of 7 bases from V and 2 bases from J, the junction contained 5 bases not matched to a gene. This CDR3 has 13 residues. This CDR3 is CASKIGTAYEQYF. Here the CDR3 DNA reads TGTGCCAGCAAGATCGGGACAGCCTACGAGCAGTACTTC.

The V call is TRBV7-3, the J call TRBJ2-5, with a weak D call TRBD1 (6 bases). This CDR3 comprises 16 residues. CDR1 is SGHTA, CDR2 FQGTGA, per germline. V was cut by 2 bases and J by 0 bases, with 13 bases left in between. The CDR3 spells CASSLRRGGYQETQYF. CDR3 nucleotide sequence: TGTGCCAGCAGCTTACGCCGTGGGGGCTACCAAGAGACCCAGTACTTC.

The chain's CDR3 is CSAGRVRTGELFF. The DNA for the CDR3 is TGCAGCGCGGGCAGGGTTCGTACCGGGGAGCTGTTTTTT. The chain employs TRBV29-1 and TRBJ2-2, with D possibly matching TRBD1 (5 bases). The V end was cut by 7 bases, the J end by 5 bases, with 14 bases between. The CDR3 consists of 13 residues. Germline V gene data show CDR1 as SQVTM and CDR2 as ANQGSEA.

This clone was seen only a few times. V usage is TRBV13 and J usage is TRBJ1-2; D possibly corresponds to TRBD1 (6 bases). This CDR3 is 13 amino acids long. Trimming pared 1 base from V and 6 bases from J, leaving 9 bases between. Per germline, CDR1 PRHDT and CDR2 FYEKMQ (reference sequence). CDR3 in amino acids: CASSLAAGDGYTF. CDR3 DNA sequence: TGTGCCAGCAGCTTAGCGGCAGGGGATGGCTACACCTTC. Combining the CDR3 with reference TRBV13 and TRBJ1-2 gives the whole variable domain AAGVIQSPRHLIKEKRETATLKCYPIPRHDTVYWYQQGPGQDPQFLISFYEKMQSDKGSIPDRFSAQQFSDYHSELNMSSLELGDSALYFCASSLAAGDGYTFGSGTRLTVV.

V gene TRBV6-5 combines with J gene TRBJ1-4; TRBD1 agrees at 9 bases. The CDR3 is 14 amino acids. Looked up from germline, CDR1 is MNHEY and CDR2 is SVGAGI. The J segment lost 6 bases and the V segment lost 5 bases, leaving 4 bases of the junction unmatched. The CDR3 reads CASSLGQGYEKLFF. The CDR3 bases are TGTGCCAGCAGTCTGGGACAGGGTTATGAAAAACTGTTTTTT.

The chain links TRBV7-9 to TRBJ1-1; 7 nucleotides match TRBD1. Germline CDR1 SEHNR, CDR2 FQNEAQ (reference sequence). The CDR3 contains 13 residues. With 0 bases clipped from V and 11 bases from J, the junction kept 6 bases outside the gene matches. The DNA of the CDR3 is TGTGCCAGCAGCTTAGCGCAAGGGGGCGAGGCTTTCTTT. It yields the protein CASSLAQGGEAFF.

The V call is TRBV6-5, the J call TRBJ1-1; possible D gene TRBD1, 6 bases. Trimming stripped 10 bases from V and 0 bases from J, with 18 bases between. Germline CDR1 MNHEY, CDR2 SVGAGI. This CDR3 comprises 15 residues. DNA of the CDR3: TGTGCCACCATGATCAGGGGCGGGATGAACACTGAAGCTTTCTTT. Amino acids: CATMIRGGMNTEAFF.

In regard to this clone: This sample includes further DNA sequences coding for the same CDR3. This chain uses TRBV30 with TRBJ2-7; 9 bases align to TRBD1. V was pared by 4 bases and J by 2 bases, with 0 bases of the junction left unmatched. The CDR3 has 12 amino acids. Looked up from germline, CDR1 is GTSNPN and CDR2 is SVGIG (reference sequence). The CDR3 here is CAWNRGPYEQYF. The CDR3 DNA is TGTGCCTGGAACAGGGGGCCCTACGAGCAGTACTTC.

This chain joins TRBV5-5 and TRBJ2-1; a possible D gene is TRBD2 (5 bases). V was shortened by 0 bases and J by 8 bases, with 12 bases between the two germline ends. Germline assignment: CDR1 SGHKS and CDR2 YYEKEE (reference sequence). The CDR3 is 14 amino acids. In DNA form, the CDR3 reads TGTGCCAGCAGCTTGGGCCCCGGGGTGGATGAGCAGTTCTTC. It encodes CASSLGPGVDEQFF.

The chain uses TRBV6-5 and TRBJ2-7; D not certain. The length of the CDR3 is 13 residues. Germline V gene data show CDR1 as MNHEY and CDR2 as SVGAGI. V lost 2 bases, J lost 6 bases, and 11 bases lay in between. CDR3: CASSYPIAGEQYF. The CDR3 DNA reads TGTGCCAGCAGTTACCCGATAGCAGGCGAGCAGTACTTC.

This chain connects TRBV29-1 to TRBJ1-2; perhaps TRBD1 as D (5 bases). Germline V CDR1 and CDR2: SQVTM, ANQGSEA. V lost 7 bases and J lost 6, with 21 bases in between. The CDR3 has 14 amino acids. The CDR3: CSAPWDQGRNGYTF. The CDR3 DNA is TGCAGCGCCCCGTGGGACCAGGGTAGAAATGGCTACACCTTC.

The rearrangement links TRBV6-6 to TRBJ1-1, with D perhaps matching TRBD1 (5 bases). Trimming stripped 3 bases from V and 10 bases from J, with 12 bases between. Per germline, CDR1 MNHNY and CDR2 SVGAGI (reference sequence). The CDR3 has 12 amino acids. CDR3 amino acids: CASSYAGRGAFF. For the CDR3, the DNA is TGTGCCAGCAGTTATGCGGGGCGTGGAGCTTTCTTT.

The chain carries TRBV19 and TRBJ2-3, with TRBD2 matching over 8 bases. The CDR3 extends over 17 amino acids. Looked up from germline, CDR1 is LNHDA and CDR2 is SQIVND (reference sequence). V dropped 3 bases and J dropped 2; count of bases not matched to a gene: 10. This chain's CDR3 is CASSIFPKRGNTDTQYF. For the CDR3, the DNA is TGTGCCAGTAGTATTTTCCCCAAGCGGGGGAACACAGATACGCAGTATTTT.

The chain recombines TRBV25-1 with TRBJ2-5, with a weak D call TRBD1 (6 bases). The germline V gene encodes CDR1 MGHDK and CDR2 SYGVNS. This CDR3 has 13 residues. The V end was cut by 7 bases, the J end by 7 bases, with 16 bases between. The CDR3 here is CASTGQSLWTQYF. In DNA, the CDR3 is TGTGCCAGCACTGGACAGAGCCTTTGGACCCAGTACTTC.

CDR3 DNA: TGTGCCAGCGGTTCGCCGGGACAGCCCAATTCACCCCTCCACTTT. Amino acid sequence: CASGSPGQPNSPLHF. The gene calls are TRBV25-1 and TRBJ1-6, with 7 nucleotides matching TRBD1. This CDR3 is 15 amino acids long. Germline V gene lookup returns CDR1 MGHDK and CDR2 SYGVNS. The V gene end was trimmed by 8 bases and the J gene end by 7 bases; junction bases not matched to a gene: 11.

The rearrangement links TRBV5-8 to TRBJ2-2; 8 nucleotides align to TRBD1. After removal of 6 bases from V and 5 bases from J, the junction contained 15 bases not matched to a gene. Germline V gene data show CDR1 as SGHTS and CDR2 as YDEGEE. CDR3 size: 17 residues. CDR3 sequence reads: CASTVVGQGAGTGELFF. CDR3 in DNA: TGTGCCAGCACCGTTGTTGGGCAGGGGGCAGGGACCGGGGAGCTGTTTTTT.

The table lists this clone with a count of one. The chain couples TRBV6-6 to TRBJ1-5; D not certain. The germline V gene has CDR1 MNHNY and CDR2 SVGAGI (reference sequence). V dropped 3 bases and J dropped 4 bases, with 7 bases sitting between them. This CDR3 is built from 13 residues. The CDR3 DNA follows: TGTGCCAGCAGTTATAATGGGAATCAGCCCCAGCATTTT. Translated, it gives CASSYNGNQPQHF.

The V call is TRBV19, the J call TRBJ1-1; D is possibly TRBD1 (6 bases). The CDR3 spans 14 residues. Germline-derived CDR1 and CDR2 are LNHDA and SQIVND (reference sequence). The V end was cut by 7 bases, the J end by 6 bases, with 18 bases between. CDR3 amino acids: CASNQQGWGAEAFF. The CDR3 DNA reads TGTGCCAGTAATCAACAGGGTTGGGGAGCTGAAGCTTTCTTT.

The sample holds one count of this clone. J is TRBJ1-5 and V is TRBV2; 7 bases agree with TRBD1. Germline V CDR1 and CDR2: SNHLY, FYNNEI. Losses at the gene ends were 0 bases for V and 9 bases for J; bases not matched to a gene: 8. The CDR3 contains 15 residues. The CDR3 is CASSEATGSLGPQHF. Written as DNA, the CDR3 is TGTGCCAGCAGTGAAGCGACAGGGTCCCTAGGGCCCCAGCATTTT. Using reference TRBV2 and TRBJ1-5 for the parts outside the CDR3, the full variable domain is EPEVTQTPSHQVTQMGQEVILRCVPISNHLYFYWYRQILGQKVEFLVSFYNNEISEKSEIFDDQFSVERPDGSNFTLKIRSTKLEDSAMYFCASSEATGSLGPQHFGDGTRLSIL.

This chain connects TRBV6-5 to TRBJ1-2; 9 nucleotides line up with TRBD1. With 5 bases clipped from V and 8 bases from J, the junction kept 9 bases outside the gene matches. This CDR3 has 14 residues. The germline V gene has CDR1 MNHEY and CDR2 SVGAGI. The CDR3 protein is CASSPDRGTRGYTF. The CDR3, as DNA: TGTGCCAGCAGTCCGGACAGGGGTACGAGGGGCTACACCTTC.

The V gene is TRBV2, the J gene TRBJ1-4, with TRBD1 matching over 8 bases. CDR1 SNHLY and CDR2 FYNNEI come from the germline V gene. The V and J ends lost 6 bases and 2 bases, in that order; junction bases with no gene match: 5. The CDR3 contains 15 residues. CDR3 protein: CASSYRQGTNEKLFF. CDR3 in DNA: TGTGCCAGCAGCTATCGACAGGGGACTAATGAAAAACTGTTTTTT.

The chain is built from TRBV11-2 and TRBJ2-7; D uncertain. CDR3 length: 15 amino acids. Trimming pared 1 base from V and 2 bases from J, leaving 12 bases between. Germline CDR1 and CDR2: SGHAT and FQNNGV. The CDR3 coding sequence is TGTGCCAGCAGCTTAGGTATGGCCAGTACCTACGAGCAGTACTTC. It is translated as CASSLGMASTYEQYF.

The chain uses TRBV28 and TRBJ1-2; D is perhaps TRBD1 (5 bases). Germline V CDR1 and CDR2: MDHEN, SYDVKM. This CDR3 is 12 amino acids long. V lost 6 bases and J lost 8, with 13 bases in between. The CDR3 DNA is TGTGCCAGCAGAGCTCCCGGGGGGGGCTACACCTTC. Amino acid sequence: CASRAPGGGYTF.

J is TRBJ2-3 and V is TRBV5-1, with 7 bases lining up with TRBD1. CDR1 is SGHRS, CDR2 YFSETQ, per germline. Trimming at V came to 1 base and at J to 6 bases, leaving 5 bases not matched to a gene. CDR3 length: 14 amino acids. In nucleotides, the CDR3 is TGCGCCAGCAGCTTGACCGGGACAGAGGATACGCAGTATTTT. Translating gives CASSLTGTEDTQYF. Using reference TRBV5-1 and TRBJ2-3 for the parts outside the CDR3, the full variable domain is KAGVTQTPRYLIKTRGQQVTLSCSPISGHRSVSWYQQTPGQGLQFLFEYFSETQRNKGNFPGRFSGRQFSNSRSEMNVSTLELGDSALYLCASSLTGTEDTQYFGPGTRLTVL.